This T cell receptor (beta chain) was sequenced in a study of blood T cell repertoires in COVID-19. Study at large: Italy, Spain and the United States were the sources of the convalescent and acute COVID-19 samples.

V lost 5 bases and J lost 6, with 14 bases in between. The CDR3 length is 15 residues. Germline CDR1 reads SEHNR; CDR2 reads FQNEAQ (reference sequence). In the authors' workflow: Reference gene primers were amplified, and this amplification served to estimate nucleated cell counts. Only in-frame clones appear in the TCRdb table, and some are missing; sequencing was by immunoSEQ multiplex PCR. The V and J calls and clone size were taken over from that table, and D and trimming were inferred from the DNA. This sample carries 270,000 or so clones, around 89% of them seen once, and the ten largest clones take approximately 4.6%.

Sequences were obtained from peripheral blood. The TCR sequence derives from a man aged 35 to 55 with acute or convalescent COVID-19. The rearrangement links TRBV7-9 to TRBJ1-6, with D possibly being TRBD1 (6 bases). Here the CDR3 reads CASSPAQGGNSPLHF. The CDR3 DNA follows: TGTGCCAGCAGCCCGGCACAGGGTGGTAATTCACCCCTCCACTTT.